Each of the 21 T cell receptor beta chains below was sequenced from the same sample in a study of shared clonotypes between healthy human individuals. TCRdb's copy holds only in-frame clones and misses some; the assay was immunoSEQ multiplex PCR. The table lists millions of clones, approximately 94% of them singletons. Terminally differentiated effector memory CD45RA+ cells were excluded by CCR7 positive selection of CD45RO-negative cells. Sequencing input: naive CD8+ T cells from PBMCs. All receptors come from a man younger than 35 in good health. Some clones in this sample may be carry-over from other donors' samples.

The V and J genes are TRBV19 and TRBJ2-1; tentatively, D is TRBD1 (7 bases). Germline V CDR1 and CDR2: LNHDA, SQIVND (reference sequence). The V gene lost 0 bases and the J gene lost 6 bases, with 15 bases spanning the gap. There are 16 residues in the CDR3. CDR3 coding DNA: TGTGCCAGTAGTATAGATCAGGGGGGAGGCGGCAATGAGCAGTTCTTC. Protein sequence: CASSIDQGGGGNEQFF.

Comment on this clone: At the DNA level, this CDR3 is encoded by other sequences in the same sample as well. The rearrangement joins TRBV11-2 to TRBJ1-2; possibly TRBD1 for D (5 bases). The CDR3 loop spans 13 amino acids. The V and J ends lost 1 base and 4 bases respectively, with 7 bases between them. Germline-derived CDR1 and CDR2 are SGHAT and FQNNGV. CDR3 coding DNA: TGTGCCAGCAGCTTAGGACAGATCTATGGCTACACCTTC. This encodes CASSLGQIYGYTF.

The chain employs TRBV7-2 and TRBJ2-2; D is unresolved. Germline V lookup: CDR1 SGHTA, CDR2 FQGNSA. V was shortened by 5 bases and J by 2 bases, with 12 bases between the two germline ends. The length of the CDR3 is 15 residues. The DNA for the CDR3 is TGTGCCAGCAGCAAAAGGGAACTAAACACCGGGGAGCTGTTTTTT. It codes for CASSKRELNTGELFF.

The chain combines TRBV28 with TRBJ2-3, with 8 nucleotides matching TRBD2. CDR1 is MDHEN, CDR2 SYDVKM, per germline. V shed 6 bases, J shed 2 bases, and the junction held 16 bases outside the gene matches. The CDR3 sequence is 18 residues long. The CDR3 reads CASRSQAGVFSDTDTQYF. The CDR3, as DNA: TGTGCCAGCAGAAGTCAAGCGGGAGTTTTTTCGGACACAGATACGCAGTATTTT.

The chain carries TRBV30 and TRBJ2-6; D ambiguous. The CDR3 extends over 15 amino acids. V was cut by 2 bases and J by 4 bases, with 12 bases left in between. Germline CDR1 GTSNPN, CDR2 SVGIG (reference sequence). CDR3 DNA sequence: TGTGCCTGGAGTAGCGACCTGGAGGGGGCCAACGTCCTGACTTTC. The encoded protein is CAWSSDLEGANVLTF.

This chain links TRBV6-4 with TRBJ2-2, with D possibly called TRBD1 or TRBD2 (5 bases each). The CDR3 consists of 14 residues. Germline CDR1 reads MRHNA; CDR2 reads SNTAGT. Trimming took 2 bases from V and 4 from J, leaving 8 bases between them. CDR3 in amino acids: CASSDLRGTGELFF. The CDR3 DNA reads as TGTGCCAGCAGTGACCTGAGGGGCACCGGGGAGCTGTTTTTT.

The gene calls are TRBV5-1 and TRBJ2-1, with 9 bases lining up with TRBD1. Trimming took 0 bases from V and 8 from J; bases not matched to a gene: 6. Germline lookup yields CDR1 SGHRS and CDR2 YFSETQ. The length of the CDR3 is 15 residues. This CDR3 reads CASSLARTGADEQFF. The CDR3 nucleotides read TGCGCCAGCAGCTTGGCTCGGACAGGGGCGGATGAGCAGTTCTTC.

This rearrangement joins TRBV7-9 to TRBJ2-7, with D possibly TRBD2 on 6 matching bases. The CDR3 is made up of 15 amino acids. V dropped 6 bases and J dropped 3 bases, with 18 bases sitting between them. CDR1 is SEHNR and CDR2 is FQNEAQ in the germline V gene (reference sequence). DNA for the CDR3: TGTGCCAGCAGTACCGGGACTCTTTTCGGCTACGAGCAGTACTTC. Its protein product is CASSTGTLFGYEQYF.

The V gene is TRBV27, the J gene TRBJ1-3; D possibly corresponds to TRBD1 (6 bases). Trimming left V 10 bases short and J 0 bases short, with 13 bases between. The germline gives CDR1 MNHEY, CDR2 SMNVEV (reference sequence). There are 14 residues in the CDR3. Here the CDR3 reads CANRGGPSGNTIYF. CDR3 coding DNA: TGTGCCAACCGCGGGGGGCCCTCTGGAAACACCATATATTTT.

The chain carries TRBV27 and TRBJ2-1; TRBD2 aligns across 8 bases. V dropped 6 bases and J dropped 4; count of bases not matched to a gene: 8. This CDR3 region has 15 residues. Germline CDR1 is MNHEY and CDR2 is SMNVEV (reference sequence). The CDR3 sequence: CASRLIAGPYNEQFF. In DNA, the CDR3 is TGTGCCAGCAGGCTGATAGCGGGGCCGTACAATGAGCAGTTCTTC.

This clone was recorded a few times. The V and J genes are TRBV9 and TRBJ1-1; no clear D gene. The V gene's germline CDR1 is SGDLS and CDR2 YYNGEE. V shed 3 bases and J shed 0 bases, with 12 bases lying between them. This CDR3 is 15 amino acids long. Here the CDR3 reads CASSDSPDMNTEAFF. The DNA for the CDR3 is TGTGCCAGCAGCGACTCACCAGACATGAACACTGAAGCTTTCTTT.

The V call is TRBV7-9, the J call TRBJ2-3; the D gene is possibly TRBD1 (5 bases). The germline V gene encodes CDR1 SEHNR and CDR2 FQNEAQ (reference sequence). CDR3 length: 15 residues. V lost 8 bases and J lost 3, with 18 bases in between. CDR3 amino acids: CASASEGVGTDTQYF. Here the CDR3 DNA reads TGTGCCAGCGCCTCCGAAGGGGTTGGGACAGATACGCAGTATTTT.

V and J are TRBV9 and TRBJ2-7; perhaps TRBD1 as D (6 bases). Germline lookup yields CDR1 SGDLS and CDR2 YYNGEE. The CDR3 runs to 14 residues. The ends were cut back, 4 bases at V and 4 bases at J, with 15 bases in the middle. The CDR3 spells CASSLSGERYEQYF. As DNA, the CDR3 is TGTGCCAGCAGCCTATCAGGGGAGAGGTACGAGCAGTACTTC.

The CDR3 DNA follows: TGTGCCAGCAGCGCTAGGGACACCGACTCCTACGAGCAGTACTTC. Translated: CASSARDTDSYEQYF. The chain couples TRBV9 to TRBJ2-7; tentatively, D is TRBD1 (6 bases). The CDR3 covers 15 residues. Trimming stripped 3 bases from V and 0 bases from J, with 13 bases between. Looked up from germline, CDR1 is SGDLS and CDR2 is YYNGEE.

In the case of this clone: Other DNA sequences in the same sample also yield this CDR3. V gene TRBV29-1 combines with J gene TRBJ2-7; D remains unclear. The CDR3 is made up of 11 amino acids. CDR1 and CDR2 from the germline V gene are SQVTM and ANQGSEA. V lost 7 bases and J lost 3, with 10 bases in between. CDR3 amino acids: CSARTNYEQYF. CDR3 DNA sequence: TGCAGCGCCCGCACCAACTACGAGCAGTACTTC.

This rearrangement joins TRBV5-3 to TRBJ2-2, with TRBD2 identical over 12 bases. TRBV5-3 is recorded as an ORF, its role being uncertain. J was trimmed by 4 bases and V by 4 bases; bases with no gene match: 11. The CDR3 extends over 18 amino acids. The CDR3 DNA follows: TGTGCCAGAAGCCCGAGACTAGCGGGGGCCTCGGGCACCGGGGAGCTGTTTTTT. Its protein product is CARSPRLAGASGTGELFF.

J is TRBJ2-7 and V is TRBV5-4, with D perhaps being TRBD1 or TRBD2 (6 bases each). V lost 4 bases to trimming and J lost 4 bases, with 18 bases between them. The germline CDR1 and CDR2 sequences are SGHNT and YYREEE (reference sequence). This CDR3 contains 15 residues. The CDR3 bases are TGTGCCAGCAGCAACATAGACTCGGGGGCGTACGAGCAGTACTTC. This translates into CASSNIDSGAYEQYF.

This clone appeared once. V and J are TRBV18 and TRBJ2-7, with 7 positions matching TRBD2. After removal of 3 bases from V and 6 bases from J, the junction contained 5 bases not matched to a gene. Per the germline V gene, CDR1 is KGHSH and CDR2 is LQKENI. The CDR3 has 13 amino acids. The CDR3 region is CASSPGRVGEQYF. The CDR3, as DNA: TGTGCCAGCTCACCGGGGAGGGTAGGCGAGCAGTACTTC.

A remark on this clone: A junction boundary mismatches the germline segment, possibly from a read error. J is TRBJ2-1 and V is TRBV6-4, with D possibly being TRBD1 (6 bases). This CDR3 is built from 17 residues. From germline, CDR1 is MRHNA and CDR2 SNTAGT. CDR3 protein: CATSLKGEWASYNEQFF. CDR3 DNA: TGTGCCACCAGTTTGAAGGGGGAGTGGGCGTCCTACAATGAGCAGTTCTTC.

This clone was seen only once. This chain connects TRBV5-1 to TRBJ2-3; 10 nucleotides agree with TRBD2. V lost 0 bases to trimming and J lost 5 bases; unmatched junction nucleotides: 6. The CDR3 runs 16 residues. Germline CDR1 and CDR2: SGHRS and YFSETQ. The CDR3 is CASSLASGRAGDTQYF. CDR3 bases: TGCGCCAGCAGCTTGGCGAGCGGGAGGGCCGGAGATACGCAGTATTTT.

This chain connects TRBV7-2 to TRBJ2-7; D uncertain. Looked up from germline, CDR1 is SGHTA and CDR2 is FQGNSA. V gave up 4 bases and J gave up 0 bases, with 10 bases separating them. The CDR3 spans 14 residues. The CDR3 DNA is TGTGCCAGCAGCTCCCCTGGGGACTCCTACGAGCAGTACTTC. It translates to CASSSPGDSYEQYF.